These 14 T cell receptor beta chains were all obtained from the same sample, sequenced in a study of cytomegalovirus exposure and HLA in healthy donors. Sequencing used immunoSEQ multiplex PCR; TCRdb keeps in-frame clones, though not all of them. The sample carries about 160,000 clones, approximately 86% recorded once. The sequencing sample was made of PBMCs. The receptors shown here come from a woman between 18 and 30 years old in good health and CMV-seronegative.

V gene TRBV2 combines with J gene TRBJ2-1; 11 positions agree with TRBD2. Germline CDR1 SNHLY, CDR2 FYNNEI. Losses at the gene ends were 7 bases for V and 2 bases for J; bases not matched to a gene: 7. The CDR3 spans 16 residues. CDR3 DNA: TGTGCCAGCAACAAGGGACTAGCGGTTCCCTACAATGAGCAGTTCTTC. This codes for CASNKGLAVPYNEQFF.

V and J are TRBV6-1 and TRBJ2-7; TRBD2 agrees at 7 bases. From germline, CDR1 is MNHNS and CDR2 SASEGT. CDR3 length equals 10 residues. V lost 8 bases, J lost 6 bases, and 1 base stayed unmatched. Here the CDR3 reads CASGRGEQYF. CDR3 DNA: TGTGCCAGCGGGAGGGGCGAGCAGTACTTC.

The J gene is TRBJ2-7, the V gene TRBV7-9; TRBD2 matches 10 bases. Germline V gene lookup returns CDR1 SEHNR and CDR2 FQNEAQ (reference sequence). The CDR3 contains 14 residues. V lost 5 bases, J lost 5 bases, and 6 bases stayed unmatched. The CDR3 is CASSPGTSANEQYF. The DNA of the CDR3 is TGTGCCAGCAGCCCGGGGACTAGCGCGAACGAGCAGTACTTC.

This clone showed up just once. V usage is TRBV2 and J usage is TRBJ2-7; maybe TRBD1 (6 bases). Germline CDR1 is SNHLY and CDR2 is FYNNEI. V dropped 2 bases and J dropped 1 base, with 12 bases sitting between them. The CDR3 covers 15 residues. CDR3 in DNA: TGTGCCAGCAGTGAAATTAGGGGGATGTCCTACGAGCAGTACTTC. It specifies CASSEIRGMSYEQYF.

This chain uses TRBV9 with TRBJ2-1, with TRBD2 identical over 13 bases. In germline, CDR1 is SGDLS, CDR2 YYNGEE. V was clipped by 3 bases and J by 3 bases; unmatched bases: 3. The CDR3 is made up of 16 amino acids. The CDR3 DNA reads TGTGCCAGCAGCGGGGGACTAGCGGGAAACTACAATGAGCAGTTCTTC. This codes for CASSGGLAGNYNEQFF.

The rearrangement links TRBV7-8 to TRBJ2-1; possibly TRBD1 for D (7 bases). V lost 6 bases and J lost 12, with 15 bases in between. Germline-derived CDR1 and CDR2 are SGHVS and FQNEAQ. The CDR3 is made up of 12 amino acids. The CDR3 here is CASRSPGDRQFF. The CDR3 DNA follows: TGTGCCAGCAGGTCCCCGGGGGACAGGCAGTTCTTC.

This chain connects TRBV5-1 to TRBJ1-2; D remains ambiguous. The V end lost 3 bases, the J end lost 4 bases, and 16 bases lay between the germline ends. CDR1 is SGHRS, CDR2 YFSETQ, per germline. The CDR3 is 15 residues long. The CDR3 DNA sequence: TGCGCCAGCAGCTCGAGGGCTGACCCGGCCTATGGCTACACCTTC. Its protein is CASSSRADPAYGYTF.

There are a few counts of this clone. The genes are TRBV12-5 and TRBJ1-2; perhaps TRBD1 as D (5 bases). V lost 10 bases, J lost 7 bases, and 7 bases lay in between. Germline V gene sequence: CDR1 LGHNT, CDR2 FRNRAP. The CDR3 extends over 9 amino acids. CDR3 amino acids: CATGGGYTF. CDR3 coding DNA: TGTGCTACCGGGGGTGGCTACACCTTC.

V gene TRBV13 combines with J gene TRBJ2-1, with 7 bases matching TRBD1. CDR1 and CDR2 from the germline V gene are PRHDT and FYEKMQ (reference sequence). Losses at the gene ends were 4 bases for V and 0 bases for J; bases not matched to a gene: 9. This CDR3 comprises 17 residues. Written as DNA, the CDR3 is TGTGCCAGCAGCTATGAGGACAGGCCAAGCTCCTACAATGAGCAGTTCTTC. Encoded protein: CASSYEDRPSSYNEQFF.

V usage is TRBV9 and J usage is TRBJ1-2; perhaps TRBD1 as D (6 bases). V dropped 3 bases and J dropped 3 bases, with 12 bases sitting between them. Germline values: CDR1 SGDLS, CDR2 YYNGEE. The CDR3 spans 14 residues. The DNA for the CDR3 is TGTGCCAGCAGCGCCACAGGGCTCTACTATGGCTACACCTTC. Its protein product is CASSATGLYYGYTF.

The chain carries TRBV4-1 and TRBJ2-1; the D gene is possibly TRBD2 (6 bases). V lost 1 base and J 10 bases, leaving 23 bases between the germline ends. This CDR3 has 17 residues. Germline-derived CDR1 and CDR2 are MGHRA and YSYEKL. CDR3 DNA: TGCGCCAGCAGCCAAGTAAATTTAGTAGCGGTCGACCCGGAGCAGTTCTTC. Its protein is CASSQVNLVAVDPEQFF.

The chain carries TRBV9 and TRBJ2-1; TRBD2 matches 9 bases. The CDR3 is 17 amino acids. Germline assignment: CDR1 SGDLS and CDR2 YYNGEE. V lost 3 bases and J lost 2; bases outside the gene matches: 9. The CDR3 region has the DNA TGTGCCAGCAGCGCACTTGTAGCGGGAGAGGCCTACAATGAGCAGTTCTTC. Translating gives CASSALVAGEAYNEQFF.

This rearrangement joins TRBV28 to TRBJ2-3; TRBD1 aligns across 9 bases. Trimming removed 2 bases from V and 2 bases from J; junction bases left unmatched: 8. The CDR3 consists of 17 residues. Germline V gives CDR1 MDHEN, CDR2 SYDVKM. CDR3 residues: CASSLPTGGFLTDTQYF. The CDR3 DNA is TGTGCCAGCAGTTTACCCACAGGGGGCTTTCTCACAGATACGCAGTATTTT.

In nucleotides, the CDR3 is TGTGCCAGCAGTTACGAAGAGTACAATGAGCAGTTCTTC. Translating it yields CASSYEEYNEQFF. The genes are TRBV6-5 and TRBJ2-1; D ambiguous. V was shortened by 2 bases and J by 4 bases, with 6 bases between the two germline ends. This CDR3 comprises 13 residues. The germline V gene has CDR1 MNHEY and CDR2 SVGAGI.